The subject of this entry is one TCR beta chain. Authors' processing steps: Reference gene primer amplification gave estimated nucleated cell counts. TCRdb's table, derived via immunoSEQ multiplex PCR, lists solely in-frame clones and lacks some. Clone size and the V and J calls come from that table; the DNA yielded D and trimming. Of 200,000 to 250,000 clones listed, nearly 90% are singletons. This sample is drawn from a study of blood T cell repertoires in COVID-19. Study overall: From T cells, B-cell-depleted T cells, or PBMCs came the material, which was cDNA or gDNA.

Individuals aged about 18 to 90 years were recruited from 24 US areas. Cohort allocation depended upon clinical history that participants reported. The sequence came from a man in his thirties or forties who had recovered from COVID-19. The sequencing input was PBMCs or T cells enriched from blood (not recorded which).

The CDR3 DNA is TGTGCCTGGAGCGGACAGACTATGAACACTGAAGCTTTCTTT. Protein sequence: CAWSGQTMNTEAFF. The chain is built from TRBV30 and TRBJ1-1, with D perhaps matching TRBD1 (6 bases). V lost 3 bases and J lost 0, with 11 bases in between. The germline CDR1 and CDR2 sequences are GTSNPN and SVGIG (reference sequence). The length of the CDR3 is 14 residues. The variable domain in full, completed from reference TRBV30 and TRBJ1-1, reads SQTIHQWPATLVQPVGSPLSLECTVEGTSNPNLYWYRQAAGRGLQLLFYSVGIGQISSEVPQNLSASRPQDRQFILSSKKLLLSDSGFYLCAWSGQTMNTEAFFGQGTRLTVV.